Each of the 7 T cell receptor beta chains below was sequenced from the same sample in a study of response to subunit inactivated influenza vaccine. From the RT-PCR reads, TCRdb called clonotypes with MiXCR, one entry per CDR3 protein. The repertoire holds roughly 500,000 distinct CDR3 sequences, 25% seen once, with approximately 1.9% in the top ten. The sample consisted of CD4+ T cells sorted from PBMCs, taken 5 days after vaccination. Every receptor here comes from a man aged 45-65 years who received an inactivated influenza vaccine.

There are a few counts of this clonotype. J is TRBJ1-2 and V is TRBV6-1; 7 bases map to TRBD1. Germline-derived CDR1 and CDR2 are MNHNS and SASEGT. The CDR3 runs 15 residues. Trimming cost V 8 bases and J 3 bases; bases outside gene matches: 12. CDR3 region: CASASRDRVHYGYTF. The CDR3 region has the DNA TGTGCCAGCGCTTCGAGAGACAGGGTTCACTATGGCTACACCTTC.

V is TRBV20-1 and J is TRBJ2-1; D uncertain. The CDR3 runs to 10 residues. Trimming shortened V by 7 bases and J by 6 bases, and 7 bases separated the two germline ends. Germline CDR1 reads DFQATT; CDR2 reads SNEGSKA (reference sequence). DNA for the CDR3: TGCAGTGAATGGGGCAATGAGCAGTTCTTC. It encodes CSEWGNEQFF.

The chain carries TRBV11-1 and TRBJ2-3, with 14 positions matching TRBD2. The CDR3 length is 18 residues. Germline V CDR1 and CDR2: SGHAT, FQDESV (reference sequence). The V and J ends lost 2 bases and 4 bases, in that order; junction bases with no gene match: 8. The DNA for the CDR3 is TGTGCCAGCAGCTTATGGACTAGCGGGGGGTCTGTAGCAGATACGCAGTATTTT. It is translated as CASSLWTSGGSVADTQYF.

This clonotype was counted between two and nine times. The V call is TRBV15, the J call TRBJ1-2; unclear D gene. Germline V gene lookup returns CDR1 LNHNV and CDR2 YYDKDF (reference sequence). The length of the CDR3 is 12 residues. Trimming removed 5 bases from V and 8 bases from J, with 12 bases in between. This CDR3 reads CATSGSDGGYTF. CDR3 nucleotides: TGTGCCACCAGCGGGTCTGACGGGGGCTACACCTTC.

The chain is built from TRBV24-1 and TRBJ2-1, with 7 nucleotides matching TRBD2. The CDR3 extends over 17 amino acids. Germline V gene sequence: CDR1 KGHDR, CDR2 SFDVKD. V lost 1 base, J lost 4 bases, and 9 bases stayed unmatched. The CDR3 sequence: CATSDFSGRESYNEQFF. The CDR3 DNA sequence: TGTGCCACCAGTGATTTCTCTGGGAGGGAAAGTTACAATGAGCAGTTCTTC.

The table lists this clonotype with a few counts. This rearrangement joins TRBV5-5 to TRBJ2-7; 8 bases align to TRBD1. CDR3 length equals 15 residues. J was trimmed by 5 bases and V by 2 bases; bases with no gene match: 9. Germline V gene data show CDR1 as SGHKS and CDR2 as YYEKEE (reference sequence). The CDR3 loop is CASSLQTGVVHEQYF. DNA of the CDR3: TGTGCCAGCAGCTTACAGACAGGGGTCGTCCACGAGCAGTACTTC.

The chain is built from TRBV5-1 and TRBJ2-7, with TRBD1 matching over 11 bases. V gave up 3 bases and J gave up 5 bases; unmatched junction bases: 4. The CDR3 loop spans 14 amino acids. Germline V gene lookup returns CDR1 SGHRS and CDR2 YFSETQ. CDR3 DNA sequence: TGCGCCAGCAGCTCGGACAGGGGGCTCAACGAGCAGTACTTC. Translated: CASSSDRGLNEQYF.